Given below is one T cell receptor beta chain in context. Other DNA sequences within the sample encode an identical CDR3. Enrolment of Seattle patients took place during active infection, and they were followed longitudinally. Measured with immunoSEQ multiplex PCR; TCRdb has only the in-frame clones, and not every one. The table has 95,000 to 150,000 clones, 75% to 90% seen once. This record comes from a study of blood T cell repertoires in COVID-19. Deletions cut 0 bases from V and 9 bases from J, with 6 bases between. This CDR3 region has 13 residues. The V gene's germline CDR1 is LGHNA and CDR2 YSLEER.

The gene calls are TRBV4-3 and TRBJ1-6; possibly TRBD1 for D (5 bases). Sequenced: peripheral blood. The clonotype originates from a woman older than 75 with COVID-19, enrolled during active disease. CDR3 region: CASSQDRGSPLHF. The CDR3 DNA is TGCGCCAGCAGCCAAGATAGGGGTTCACCCCTCCACTTT.